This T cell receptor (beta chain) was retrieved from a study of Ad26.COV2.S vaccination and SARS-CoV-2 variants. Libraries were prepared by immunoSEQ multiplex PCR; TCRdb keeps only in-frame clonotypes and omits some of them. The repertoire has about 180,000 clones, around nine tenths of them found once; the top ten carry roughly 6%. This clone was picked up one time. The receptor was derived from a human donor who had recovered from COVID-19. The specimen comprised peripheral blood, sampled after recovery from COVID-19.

CDR3: CASSPLGGWNTEAFF. The CDR3, as DNA: TGCGCCAGCAGCCCCTTGGGGGGGTGGAACACTGAAGCTTTCTTT. The gene calls are TRBV4-1 and TRBJ1-1; weak D call: TRBD1 (5 bases). This CDR3 is 15 amino acids long. Germline loops: CDR1 MGHRA, CDR2 YSYEKL. V lost 4 bases to trimming and J lost 1 base, with 13 bases between them.